A selection of T cell receptor beta chains follows, all from one sample in a study of CD8 T cells in ankylosing spondylitis. Via MiXCR, TCRdb re-called the 5' RACE reads, giving one row per CDR3 protein. The sample holds about 540,000 distinct CDR3 sequences, roughly 13% seen once. Sequenced: blood, either unsorted or a sorted T cell fraction (not recorded which). The receptors were sampled from a male donor with ankylosing spondylitis. Each CDR3 is given with its conserved first and last residue. D genes are given only for firm matches. Expanded clones get a size class; other rows say once, few or many, or leave the size out.

abundance | j_gene | d_gene | v_gene | CDR3aa | CDR3nt
many | TRBJ2-7 | - | TRBV12-3/TRBV12-4 | CASSDQTVLYEQYF | TGTGCCAGCAGTGACCAGACAGTTCTCTACGAGCAGTACTTC
few | TRBJ2-5 | - | TRBV7-6 | CASSKNRETQYF | TGTGCCAGCAGCAAGAATCGGGAGACCCAGTACTTC
- | TRBJ2-1 | - | TRBV19 | CASSIEEGLINEQFF | TGTGCCAGTAGTATAGAAGAAGGGCTGATCAATGAGCAGTTCTTC
few | TRBJ2-5 | - | TRBV20-1 | CSARAGGSQETQYF | TGCAGTGCTAGAGCAGGGGGGTCCCAAGAGACCCAGTACTTC
few | TRBJ2-7 | - | TRBV7-8 | CASSIYFTGTPSYEQYF | TGTGCCAGCAGCATTTACTTTACAGGGACCCCCTCCTACGAGCAGTACTTC
many | TRBJ2-5 | TRBD2 | TRBV24-1 | CATSDSTSGQETQYF | TGTGCCACCAGTGATTCCACTAGCGGGCAAGAGACCCAGTACTTC
few | TRBJ1-2 | - | TRBV20-1 | CSATRQADYGYTF | TGCAGTGCTACCCGACAGGCCGACTATGGCTACACCTTC
- | TRBJ1-2 | TRBD1 | TRBV5-1 | CASSSLGQGNYGYTF | TGCGCCAGCAGCTCCTTAGGACAGGGAAACTATGGCTACACCTTC
- | TRBJ1-1 | - | TRBV18 | CASSVSMNTEAFF | TGTGCCAGCTCGGTCAGTATGAACACTGAAGCTTTCTTT
- | TRBJ2-1 | - | TRBV5-1 | CASSLNGEIYNEQFF | TGCGCCAGCAGCTTGAACGGGGAGATTTACAATGAGCAGTTCTTC
few | TRBJ2-3 | - | TRBV6-6 | CASTIGGDTQYF | TGTGCCAGCACTATCGGCGGGGATACGCAGTATTTT
few | TRBJ2-1 | - | TRBV7-2 | CASSFTGGPYNEQFF | TGTGCCAGCAGCTTCACCGGGGGCCCCTACAATGAGCAGTTCTTC
few | TRBJ2-6 | TRBD2 | TRBV5-1 | CARGDRLRTRTSGANVLTF | TGCGCCAGGGGCGACCGTTTGAGGACTAGAACCTCTGGGGCCAACGTCCTGACTTTC
many | TRBJ1-4 | - | TRBV12-3/TRBV12-4 | CASSARGPTNEKLFF | TGTGCCAGCAGCGCCAGGGGCCCGACTAATGAAAAACTGTTTTTT
few | TRBJ1-2 | - | TRBV4-1 | CASSQVGVPIGYTF | TGCGCCAGCAGCCAAGTCGGGGTCCCTATCGGCTACACCTTC